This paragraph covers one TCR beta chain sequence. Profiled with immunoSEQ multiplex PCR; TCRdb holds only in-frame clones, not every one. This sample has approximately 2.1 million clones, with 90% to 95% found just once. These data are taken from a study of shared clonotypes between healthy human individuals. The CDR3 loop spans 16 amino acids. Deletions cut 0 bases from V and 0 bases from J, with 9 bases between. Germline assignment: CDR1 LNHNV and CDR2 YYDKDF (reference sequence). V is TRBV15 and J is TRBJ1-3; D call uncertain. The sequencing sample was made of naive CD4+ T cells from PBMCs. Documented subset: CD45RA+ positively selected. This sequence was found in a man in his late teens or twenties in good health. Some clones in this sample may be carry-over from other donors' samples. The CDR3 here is CATSRDPSNSGNTIYF. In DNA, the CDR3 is TGTGCCACCAGCAGAGACCCATCGAACTCTGGAAACACCATATATTTT.